Below, 8 T cell receptor beta chains from the same sample are listed, as sequenced in a study of T cells in Graves' hyperthyroidism and ophthalmopathy. Amplified TCR beta CDR3 regions derived from RNA transcripts. In the first-round RT-PCR of the TCR CDR3, the HTBI primer set was used. TCRdb recomputed calls from the multiplex PCR reads with MiXCR, one row per CDR3 protein. The repertoire has about 840,000 distinct CDR3 sequences, 35% to 40% of them found once; the top ten carry more than 7%. Sequenced: blood. Receptors were obtained from a man aged 18 to 29 with Graves' hyperthyroidism.

This clonotype was recorded at least ten times. The V gene is TRBV10-2, the J gene TRBJ2-3, with D hard to call. Germline values: CDR1 WSHSY, CDR2 SAAADI. The CDR3 consists of 12 residues. V was trimmed by 4 bases and J by 4 bases, leaving 6 bases between them. For the CDR3, the DNA is TGCGCCAGCAGTGGGGTCTCAGATACGCAGTATTTT. This codes for CASSGVSDTQYF.

On this clonotype: Because the CDR3 is missing its conserved closing phenylalanine or tryptophan, this is likely a read error. The chain has TRBV9 and TRBJ1-1, with D perhaps TRBD1 (5 bases). The germline gives CDR1 SGDLS, CDR2 YYNGEE. The CDR3 runs to 14 residues. V was cut by 2 bases and J by 6 bases, with 14 bases left in between. This CDR3 is CASSVGGTGSEAFL. The CDR3 DNA is TGTGCCAGCAGCGTGGGGGGGACTGGATCTGAAGCTTTCCTT.

The table lists this clonotype with many counts. The J gene is TRBJ2-5, the V gene TRBV12-3 or TRBV12-4, with 12 bases fitting TRBD2. V gave up 8 bases and J gave up 4 bases; unmatched junction bases: 8. This CDR3 is 15 amino acids long. As DNA, the CDR3 is TGTGCCAGCGCTACGACTAGCGGGAGAGCAGAGACCCAGTACTTC. It specifies CASATTSGRAETQYF.

The chain joins TRBV29-1 to TRBJ1-1, with 11 bases that match TRBD1. Germline trimming cut 8 bases from V and 5 bases from J; bases unmatched to any gene: 7. Germline CDR1 reads SQVTM; CDR2 reads ANQGSEA. This CDR3 region has 13 residues. Written as DNA, the CDR3 is TGCAGCAGGAGGACAGGGGGCTCGACTGAAGCTTTCTTT. Its protein product is CSRRTGGSTEAFF. Based on the CDR3 plus reference TRBV29-1 and TRBJ1-1, the full variable domain is SAVISQKPSRDICQRGTSLTIQCQVDSQVTMMFWYRQQPGQSLTLIATANQGSEATYESGFVIDKFPISRPNLTFSTLTVSNMSPEDSSIYLCSRRTGGSTEAFFGQGTRLTVV.

This clonotype was detected ten times or more. The chain carries TRBV25-1 and TRBJ1-1, with D uncertain. Trimming removed 5 bases from V and 4 bases from J, with 5 bases in between. Germline V gene data show CDR1 as MGHDK and CDR2 as SYGVNS. The CDR3 covers 11 residues. The CDR3: CASSSITEAFF. As DNA, the CDR3 is TGTGCCAGCAGTTCGATCACTGAAGCTTTCTTT.

As concerns this clonotype: A read error may explain this, as a much larger clone is one base away. CDR3 amino acids: CATSEPGLRCEQYF. The CDR3 coding sequence is TGTGCCACCAGTGAGCCGGGACTGCGTTGCGAGCAGTACTTC. The chain has TRBV24-1 and TRBJ2-7, with D maybe TRBD2 (6 bases). Trimming cost V 4 bases and J 6 bases, with 15 bases left between them. Germline-derived CDR1 and CDR2 are KGHDR and SFDVKD. This CDR3 comprises 14 residues.

Concerning this clonotype itself: One base away lies a much larger clone, so this may be a sequencing read error. The chain employs TRBV5-4 and TRBJ1-2; no clear D. The CDR3 loop spans 14 amino acids. Looked up from germline, CDR1 is SGHNT and CDR2 is YYREEE (reference sequence). Here the CDR3 DNA reads TGTGCCAGCAGCTTGGTGCAGTCGGGCTATGGCTGCACCTTC. Translated: CASSLVQSGYGCTF.

To note about this clonotype: The missing conserved phenylalanine or tryptophan at the end of this CDR3 makes a read error likely. The gene calls are TRBV25-1 and TRBJ1-6; tentative D call: TRBD1 (6 bases). This CDR3 is built from 10 residues. Trimming cost V 10 bases and J 10 bases, with 8 bases left between them. Germline lookup yields CDR1 MGHDK and CDR2 SYGVNS. CDR3 loop: CATGGSPLHS. The CDR3, as DNA: TGTGCCACCGGGGGCTCACCCCTCCACTCT.